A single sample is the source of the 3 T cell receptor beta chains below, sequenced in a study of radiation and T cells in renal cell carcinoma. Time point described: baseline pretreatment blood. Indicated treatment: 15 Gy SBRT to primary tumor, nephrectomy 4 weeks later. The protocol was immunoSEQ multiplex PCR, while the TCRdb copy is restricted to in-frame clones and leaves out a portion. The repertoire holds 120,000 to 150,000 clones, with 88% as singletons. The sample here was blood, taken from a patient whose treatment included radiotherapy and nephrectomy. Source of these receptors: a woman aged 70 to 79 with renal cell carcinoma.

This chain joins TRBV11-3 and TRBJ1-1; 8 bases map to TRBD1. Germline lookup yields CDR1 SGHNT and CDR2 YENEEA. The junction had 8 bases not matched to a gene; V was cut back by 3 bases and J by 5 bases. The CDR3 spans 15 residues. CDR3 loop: CASSLRTGRGTEAFF. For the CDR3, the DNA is TGTGCCAGCAGCTTGCGGACAGGGCGAGGAACTGAAGCTTTCTTT.

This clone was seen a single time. CDR3: CSVEDRSYEQYF. The CDR3 nucleotides are TGCAGCGTTGAAGACAGATCCTACGAGCAGTACTTC. The chain links TRBV29-1 to TRBJ2-7, with unresolved D. CDR3 size: 12 residues. Germline CDR1 reads SQVTM; CDR2 reads ANQGSEA. V was trimmed by 0 bases and J by 1 base, leaving 4 bases between them.

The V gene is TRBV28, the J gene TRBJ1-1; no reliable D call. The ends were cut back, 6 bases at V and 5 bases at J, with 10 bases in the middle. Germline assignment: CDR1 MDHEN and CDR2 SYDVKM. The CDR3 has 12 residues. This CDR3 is CASRPPSTEAFF. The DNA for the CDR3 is TGTGCCAGCAGGCCTCCGAGTACTGAAGCTTTCTTT.